This T cell receptor (beta chain) is drawn from a study of cytomegalovirus exposure and HLA in healthy donors. It was with 60 Vbeta and 13 Jbeta primers that the PCR ran. The repertoire was sequenced with immunoSEQ multiplex PCR; TCRdb's copy has only in-frame clones and lacks some. The sample lists 150,000 to 200,000 clones, roughly 83% seen once, with around 1.5% in the top ten. This TCR was recovered from a woman aged 50 to 65 in good health and CMV-seronegative. The sequenced sample was PBMCs.

This chain's CDR3 is CASSFDPSGREKLFF. CDR3 nucleotide sequence: TGTGCCAGCAGCTTCGACCCTAGCGGGAGGGAAAAACTGTTTTTT. The gene calls are TRBV11-2 and TRBJ1-4; D is uncertain. Germline loops: CDR1 SGHAT, CDR2 FQNNGV. The V end was cut by 3 bases, the J end by 8 bases, with 16 bases between. The CDR3 length is 15 residues.